These 15 T cell receptor beta chains were sequenced from one sample in a study of read filtering for tumor transcriptome and immune sequencing. Molecular barcoded adaptors covering alpha/delta and beta/gamma chains were used on approximately 400 ng RNA. TCRdb ran MiXCR on the reads and lists one entry per CDR3 protein. The data show roughly 69,000 distinct CDR3 sequences, roughly 14% seen once. Source material: a population of CD138-negative cells sorted from bone marrow. Every receptor here comes from a donor aged 40 or older with multiple myeloma.

This clonotype appeared many times. This rearrangement joins TRBV4-1 to TRBJ2-1, with D possibly being TRBD2 (5 bases). CDR1 and CDR2 from the germline V gene are MGHRA and YSYEKL. This CDR3 comprises 14 residues. Trimming left V 4 bases short and J 8 bases short, with 15 bases between. The DNA for the CDR3 is TGCGCCAGCAGCCCACCACTAGAATGGCATGAGCAGTTCTTC. It is translated as CASSPPLEWHEQFF.

The table lists this clonotype with many counts. The chain carries TRBV14 and TRBJ1-1; no clear D gene. The CDR3 contains 13 residues. The germline V gene encodes CDR1 SGHDN and CDR2 FVKESK. Between the trimmed V and J ends, which lost 8 bases and 1 base, there was a span of 11 bases. The CDR3 spells CASSLHWNTEAFF. The DNA of the CDR3 is TGTGCCAGCTCCCTACATTGGAACACTGAAGCTTTCTTT.

This clonotype was found many times. V usage is TRBV14 and J usage is TRBJ1-2; unclear D gene. Germline V gene data show CDR1 as SGHDN and CDR2 as FVKESK. Trimming pared 7 bases from V and 3 bases from J, leaving 15 bases between. The CDR3 runs 14 residues. Here the CDR3 reads CASTADETDYGYTF. The CDR3 nucleotides are TGTGCCAGCACGGCGGACGAAACTGACTATGGCTACACCTTC.

This clonotype was detected many times. The rearrangement joins TRBV20-1 to TRBJ2-1; possibly TRBD1 for D (5 bases). The CDR3 contains 13 residues. V was pared by 4 bases and J by 2 bases, with 9 bases between. Germline V gene sequence: CDR1 DFQATT, CDR2 SNEGSKA (reference sequence). CDR3 nucleotide sequence: TGCAGTGCTACCAGGGCCACCTACAATGAGCAGTTCTTC. Protein sequence: CSATRATYNEQFF.

There are many counts of this clonotype. The genes are TRBV12-3 or TRBV12-4 and TRBJ1-2, with D possibly being TRBD1 (6 bases). The CDR3 consists of 13 residues. V was shortened by 5 bases and J by 6 bases, with 13 bases between the two germline ends. CDR3 nucleotide sequence: TGTGCCAGCAGTCGAACAGGGTCGCATGGCTACACCTTC. Translated, it gives CASSRTGSHGYTF.

This clonotype was counted ten times or more. The rearrangement uses TRBV20-1 and TRBJ2-7; no clear D. The length of the CDR3 is 13 residues. V lost 1 base to trimming and J lost 0 bases, with 7 bases between them. CDR1 and CDR2 (germline): DFQATT, SNEGSKA (reference sequence). CDR3 bases: TGCAGTGCTAGAGGATCAAGCTCCTACGAGCAGTACTTC. This codes for CSARGSSSYEQYF.

The genes are TRBV12-3 or TRBV12-4 and TRBJ1-1; the D gene is possibly TRBD1 (5 bases). The CDR3 loop spans 15 amino acids. Trimming stripped 2 bases from V and 0 bases from J, with 10 bases between. The CDR3 loop is CASSLLPGMNTEAFF. As DNA, the CDR3 is TGTGCCAGCAGTTTACTGCCAGGGATGAACACTGAAGCTTTCTTT.

With regard to this clonotype: A much bigger clone sits one base away, suggesting this may be a read error. This rearrangement joins TRBV7-9 to TRBJ2-1; maybe TRBD2 (5 bases). Germline-derived CDR1 and CDR2 are SEHNR and FQNEAQ (reference sequence). V shed 7 bases and J shed 6 bases, with 13 bases lying between them. CDR3 length: 13 residues. The CDR3 DNA is TGTGCCAGCACCGGGGAAGGAGGCAATGAGCAGTTCTTC. It translates to CASTGEGGNEQFF. The whole variable domain, remainder taken from reference TRBV7-9 and TRBJ2-1, is DTGVSQNPRHKITKRGQNVTFRCDPISEHNRLYWYRQTLGQGPEFLTYFQNEAQLEKSRLLSDRFSAERPKGSFSTLEIQRTEQGDSAMYLCASTGEGGNEQFFGPGTRLTVL.

This clonotype has ten or more counts. The chain employs TRBV30 and TRBJ2-1; TRBD2 matches at 14 bases. CDR3 length equals 15 residues. Trimming removed 5 bases from V and 6 bases from J; junction bases left unmatched: 6. In germline, CDR1 is GTSNPN, CDR2 SVGIG (reference sequence). The CDR3 nucleotides read TGTGCCTGGGCACCGGGACTAGCGGGAGTCAATGAGCAGTTCTTC. Translated, it gives CAWAPGLAGVNEQFF. Combining the CDR3 with reference TRBV30 and TRBJ2-1 gives the whole variable domain SQTIHQWPATLVQPVGSPLSLECTVEGTSNPNLYWYRQAAGRGLQLLFYSVGIGQISSEVPQNLSASRPQDRQFILSSKKLLLSDSGFYLCAWAPGLAGVNEQFFGPGTRLTVL.

This clonotype was counted ten times or more. The genes are TRBV12-3 or TRBV12-4 and TRBJ2-1; D possibly corresponds to TRBD1 (5 bases). The CDR3 runs to 16 residues. V was cut by 6 bases and J by 6 bases, with 21 bases left in between. CDR3 coding DNA: TGTGCCAGCAGACCCCCCTCGGCAGGGTGGTCCAATGAGCAGTTCTTC. Translating it yields CASRPPSAGWSNEQFF.

As regards this clonotype: This likely comes from a read error, as the CDR3 has no conserved phenylalanine or tryptophan at its end. V gene TRBV5-1 combines with J gene TRBJ2-7, with 7 bases lining up with TRBD2. The V gene's germline CDR1 is SGHRS and CDR2 YFSETQ. The CDR3 has 11 residues. Trimming cost V 5 bases and J 6 bases; bases outside gene matches: 2. The CDR3 is CASSRGVEQYL. The CDR3 DNA reads as TGCGCCAGCAGTCGGGGGGTCGAGCAGTACTTA.

This clonotype has a count of ten or more. V is TRBV3-1 and J is TRBJ2-5; D is unclear. The V gene's germline CDR1 is LGHDT and CDR2 YNNKEL (reference sequence). V was cut by 1 base and J by 5 bases, with 2 bases left in between. The CDR3 length is 11 residues. CDR3 residues: CASSQAETQYF. CDR3 DNA: TGTGCCAGCAGCCAAGCCGAGACCCAGTACTTC.

The chain combines TRBV4-1 with TRBJ2-5; D gene ambiguous. Per the germline V gene, CDR1 is MGHRA and CDR2 is YSYEKL. CDR3 size: 13 residues. V was clipped by 1 base and J by 5 bases, with 8 bases between them. The CDR3 nucleotides read TGCGCCAGCAGCCAAGCAGCCTCGGAGACCCAGTACTTC. Amino acid sequence: CASSQAASETQYF.

Ten or more counts support this clonotype. This chain uses TRBV12-3 or TRBV12-4 with TRBJ1-1; weak D call: TRBD1 (5 bases). This CDR3 is 13 amino acids long. Trimming stripped 7 bases from V and 2 bases from J, with 11 bases between. CDR3 protein: CASTRTTNTEAFF. The DNA of the CDR3 is TGTGCCAGCACTAGGACAACCAACACTGAAGCTTTCTTT.

This clonotype was counted ten times or more. V is TRBV11-2 and J is TRBJ2-5, with 7 bases that match TRBD2. This CDR3 spans 16 amino acids. The V segment lost 5 bases and the J segment 2 bases; nucleotides outside the gene matches: 11. The germline gives CDR1 SGHAT, CDR2 FQNNGV. CDR3 region: CASSPRVAGRQETQYF. CDR3 DNA: TGTGCCAGCAGCCCCAGAGTAGCGGGTCGGCAAGAGACCCAGTACTTC.